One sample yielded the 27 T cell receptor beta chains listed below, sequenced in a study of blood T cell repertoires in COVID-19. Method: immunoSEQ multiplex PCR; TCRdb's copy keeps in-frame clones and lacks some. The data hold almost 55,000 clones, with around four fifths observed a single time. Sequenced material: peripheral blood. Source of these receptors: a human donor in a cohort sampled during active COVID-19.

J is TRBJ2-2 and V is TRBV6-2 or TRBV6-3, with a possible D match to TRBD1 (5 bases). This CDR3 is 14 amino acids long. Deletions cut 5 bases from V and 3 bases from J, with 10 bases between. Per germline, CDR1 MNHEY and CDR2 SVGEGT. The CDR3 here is CASSPGSDTGELFF. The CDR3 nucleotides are TGTGCCAGCAGTCCAGGGTCGGACACCGGGGAGCTGTTTTTT.

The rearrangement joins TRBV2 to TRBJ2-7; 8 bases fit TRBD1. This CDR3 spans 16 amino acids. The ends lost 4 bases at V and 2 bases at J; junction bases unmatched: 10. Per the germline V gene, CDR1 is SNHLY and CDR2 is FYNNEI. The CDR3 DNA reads TGTGCCAGCAGTGCCGTGACAGGGGCCTCAACCTACGAGCAGTACTTC. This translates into CASSAVTGASTYEQYF.

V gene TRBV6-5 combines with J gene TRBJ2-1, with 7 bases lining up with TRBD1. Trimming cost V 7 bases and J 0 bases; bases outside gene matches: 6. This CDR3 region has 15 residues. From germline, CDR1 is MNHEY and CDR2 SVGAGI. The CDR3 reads CASTPRDSSYNEQFF. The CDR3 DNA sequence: TGTGCCAGCACCCCCCGGGACAGCTCCTACAATGAGCAGTTCTTC.

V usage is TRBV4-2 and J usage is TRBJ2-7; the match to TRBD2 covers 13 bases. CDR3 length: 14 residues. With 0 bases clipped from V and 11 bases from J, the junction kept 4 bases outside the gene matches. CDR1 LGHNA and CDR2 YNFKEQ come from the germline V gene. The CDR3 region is CASSQEGTSGIEYF. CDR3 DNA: TGTGCCAGCAGCCAAGAAGGGACTAGCGGGATAGAGTACTTC.

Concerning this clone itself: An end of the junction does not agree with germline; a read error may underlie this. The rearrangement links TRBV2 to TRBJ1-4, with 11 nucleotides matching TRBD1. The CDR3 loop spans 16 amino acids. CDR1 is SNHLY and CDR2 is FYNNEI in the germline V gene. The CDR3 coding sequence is TGTGCCAGCAGTGGGCGAGGACAGGGGGCTAAGGAAAAACTGTTTTTT. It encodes CASSGRGQGAKEKLFF.

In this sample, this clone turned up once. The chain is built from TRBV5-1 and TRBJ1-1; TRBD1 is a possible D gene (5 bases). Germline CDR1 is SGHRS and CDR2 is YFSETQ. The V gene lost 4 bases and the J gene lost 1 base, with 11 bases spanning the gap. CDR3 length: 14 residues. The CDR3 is CASSVRVANTEAFF. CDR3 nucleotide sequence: TGCGCCAGCAGCGTCAGGGTTGCGAACACTGAAGCTTTCTTT.

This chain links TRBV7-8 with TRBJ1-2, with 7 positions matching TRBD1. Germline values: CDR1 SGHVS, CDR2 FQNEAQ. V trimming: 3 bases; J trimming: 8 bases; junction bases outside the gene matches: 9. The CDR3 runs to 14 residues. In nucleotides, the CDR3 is TGTGCCAGCAGCTTTGGACGGACAGGTCACGGCTACACCTTC. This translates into CASSFGRTGHGYTF.

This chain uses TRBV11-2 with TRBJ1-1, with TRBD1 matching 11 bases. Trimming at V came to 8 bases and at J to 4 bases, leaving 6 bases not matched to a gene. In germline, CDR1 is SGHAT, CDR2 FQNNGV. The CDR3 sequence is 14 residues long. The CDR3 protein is CASGRDRGGTEAFF. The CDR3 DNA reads TGTGCCAGCGGACGGGACAGGGGGGGCACTGAAGCTTTCTTT. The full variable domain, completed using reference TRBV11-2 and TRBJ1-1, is EAGVAQSPRYKIIEKRQSVAFWCNPISGHATLYWYQQILGQGPKLLIQFQNNGVVDDSQLPKDRFSAERLKGVDSTLKIQPAKLEDSAVYLCASGRDRGGTEAFFGQGTRLTVV.

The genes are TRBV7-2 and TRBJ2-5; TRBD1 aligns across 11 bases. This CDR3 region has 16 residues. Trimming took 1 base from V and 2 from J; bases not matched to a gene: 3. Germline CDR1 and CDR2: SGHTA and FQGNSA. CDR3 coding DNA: TGTGCCAGCAGCTTAGTTGGGACAGGGGGACAAGAGACCCAGTACTTC. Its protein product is CASSLVGTGGQETQYF.

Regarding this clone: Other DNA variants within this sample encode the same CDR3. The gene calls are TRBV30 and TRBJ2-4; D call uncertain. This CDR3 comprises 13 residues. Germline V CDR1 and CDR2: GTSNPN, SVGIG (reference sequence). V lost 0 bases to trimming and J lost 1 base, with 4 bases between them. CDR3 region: CAWSVSAKNIQYF. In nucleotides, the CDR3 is TGTGCCTGGAGTGTCTCGGCCAAAAACATTCAGTACTTC.

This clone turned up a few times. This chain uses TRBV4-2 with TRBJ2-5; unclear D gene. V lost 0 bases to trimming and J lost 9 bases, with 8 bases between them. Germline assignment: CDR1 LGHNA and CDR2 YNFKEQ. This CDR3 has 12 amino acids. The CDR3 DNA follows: TGTGCCAGCAGCCAAGATGTGGCTCCCCAGTACTTC. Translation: CASSQDVAPQYF.

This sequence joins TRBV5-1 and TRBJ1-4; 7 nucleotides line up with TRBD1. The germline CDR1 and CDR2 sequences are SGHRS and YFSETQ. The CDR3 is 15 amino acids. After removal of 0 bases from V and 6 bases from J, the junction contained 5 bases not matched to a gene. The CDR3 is CASSLANRGDEKLFF. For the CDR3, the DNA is TGCGCCAGCAGCTTGGCCAACAGGGGTGATGAAAAACTGTTTTTT.

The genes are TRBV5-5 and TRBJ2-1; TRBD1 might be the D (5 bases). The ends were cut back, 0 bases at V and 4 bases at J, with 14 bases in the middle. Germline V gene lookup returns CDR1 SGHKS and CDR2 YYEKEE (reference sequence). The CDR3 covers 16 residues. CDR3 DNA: TGTGCCAGCAGCTTGGATTCAGGGATAAGATACAATGAGCAGTTCTTC. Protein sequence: CASSLDSGIRYNEQFF.

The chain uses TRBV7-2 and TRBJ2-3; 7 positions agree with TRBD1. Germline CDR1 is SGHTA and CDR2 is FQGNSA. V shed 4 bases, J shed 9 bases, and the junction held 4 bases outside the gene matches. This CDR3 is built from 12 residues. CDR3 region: CASSSYRGTQYF. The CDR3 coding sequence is TGTGCCAGCAGCTCGTACAGGGGCACGCAGTATTTT.

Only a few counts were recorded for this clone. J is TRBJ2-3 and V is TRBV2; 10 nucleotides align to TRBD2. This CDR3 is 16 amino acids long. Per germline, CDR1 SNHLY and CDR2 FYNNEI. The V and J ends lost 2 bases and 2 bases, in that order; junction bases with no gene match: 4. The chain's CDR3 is CASSEWSGGATDTQYF. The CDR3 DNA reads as TGTGCCAGCAGTGAATGGAGCGGGGGGGCCACAGATACGCAGTATTTT.

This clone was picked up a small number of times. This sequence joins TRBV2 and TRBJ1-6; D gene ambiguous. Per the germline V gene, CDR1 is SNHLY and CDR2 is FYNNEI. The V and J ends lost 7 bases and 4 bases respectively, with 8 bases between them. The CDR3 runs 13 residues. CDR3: CASTADYNSPLHF. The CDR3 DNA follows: TGTGCCAGCACGGCGGATTATAATTCACCCCTCCACTTT.

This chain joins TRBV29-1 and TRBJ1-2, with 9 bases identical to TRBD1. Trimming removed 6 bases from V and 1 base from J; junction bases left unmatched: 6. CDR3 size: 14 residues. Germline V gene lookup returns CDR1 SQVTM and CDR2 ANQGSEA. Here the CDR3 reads CSVGRDRVNYGYTF. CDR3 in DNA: TGCAGCGTGGGCCGGGACAGGGTTAACTATGGCTACACCTTC.

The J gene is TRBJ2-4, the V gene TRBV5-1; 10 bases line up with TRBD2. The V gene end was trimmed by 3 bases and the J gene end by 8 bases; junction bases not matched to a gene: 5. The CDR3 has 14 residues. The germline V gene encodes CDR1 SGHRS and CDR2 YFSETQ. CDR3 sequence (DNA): TGCGCCAGCAGCTCCGGGACTAGCGCTGACATTCAGTACTTC. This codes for CASSSGTSADIQYF.

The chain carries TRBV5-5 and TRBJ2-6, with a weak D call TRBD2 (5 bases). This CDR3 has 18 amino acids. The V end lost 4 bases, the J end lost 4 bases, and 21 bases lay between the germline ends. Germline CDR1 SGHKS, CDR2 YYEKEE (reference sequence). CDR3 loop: CASSRWSNRGAGANVLTF. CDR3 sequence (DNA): TGTGCCAGCAGCAGATGGTCGAATCGGGGTGCCGGGGCCAACGTCCTGACTTTC.

CDR3 sequence reads: CASSSSSGIKQFF. In nucleotides, the CDR3 is TGTGCCAGCAGCTCCTCTAGCGGGATCAAGCAGTTCTTC. V and J are TRBV7-2 and TRBJ2-1; 9 bases match TRBD2. In germline, CDR1 is SGHTA, CDR2 FQGNSA. Losses at the gene ends were 4 bases for V and 11 bases for J; bases not matched to a gene: 6. The length of the CDR3 is 13 residues.

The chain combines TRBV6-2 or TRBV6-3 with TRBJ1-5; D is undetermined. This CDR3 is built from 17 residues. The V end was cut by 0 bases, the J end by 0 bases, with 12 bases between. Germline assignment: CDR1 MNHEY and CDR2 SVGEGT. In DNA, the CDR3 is TGTGCCAGCAGTTACTCTACAGTGGGTATTAGCAATCAGCCCCAGCATTTT. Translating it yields CASSYSTVGISNQPQHF.

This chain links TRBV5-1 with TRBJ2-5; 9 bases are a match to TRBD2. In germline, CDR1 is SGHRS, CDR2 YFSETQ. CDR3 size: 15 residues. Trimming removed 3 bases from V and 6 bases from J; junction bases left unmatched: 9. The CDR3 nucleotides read TGCGCCAGCAGCTCCTTTTCTAGCGGGGAACAGACCCAGTACTTC. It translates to CASSSFSSGEQTQYF. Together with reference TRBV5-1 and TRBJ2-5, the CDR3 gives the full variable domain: KAGVTQTPRYLIKTRGQQVTLSCSPISGHRSVSWYQQTPGQGLQFLFEYFSETQRNKGNFPGRFSGRQFSNSRSEMNVSTLELGDSALYLCASSSFSSGEQTQYFGPGTRLLVL.

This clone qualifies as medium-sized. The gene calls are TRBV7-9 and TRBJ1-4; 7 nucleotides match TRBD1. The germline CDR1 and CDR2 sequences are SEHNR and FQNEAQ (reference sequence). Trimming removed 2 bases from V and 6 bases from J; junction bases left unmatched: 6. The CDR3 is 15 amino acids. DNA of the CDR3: TGTGCCAGCAGCTTAAGCGACAGGGATTATGAAAAACTGTTTTTT. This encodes CASSLSDRDYEKLFF.

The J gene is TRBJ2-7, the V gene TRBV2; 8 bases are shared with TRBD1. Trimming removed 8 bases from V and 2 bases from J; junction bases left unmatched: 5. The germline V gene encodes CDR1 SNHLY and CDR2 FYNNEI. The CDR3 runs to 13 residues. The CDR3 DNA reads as TGTGCCAGCCGGGACAGGTCAACCTACGAGCAGTACTTC. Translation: CASRDRSTYEQYF. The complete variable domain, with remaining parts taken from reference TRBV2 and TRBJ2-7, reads EPEVTQTPSHQVTQMGQEVILRCVPISNHLYFYWYRQILGQKVEFLVSFYNNEISEKSEIFDDQFSVERPDGSNFTLKIRSTKLEDSAMYFCASRDRSTYEQYFGPGTRLTVT.

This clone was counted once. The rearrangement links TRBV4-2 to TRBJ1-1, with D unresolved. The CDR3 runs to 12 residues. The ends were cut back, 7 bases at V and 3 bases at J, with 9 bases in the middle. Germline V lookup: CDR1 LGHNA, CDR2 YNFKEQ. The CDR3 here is CASIGRDTEAFF. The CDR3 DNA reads TGTGCCAGCATTGGGAGGGACACTGAAGCTTTCTTT.

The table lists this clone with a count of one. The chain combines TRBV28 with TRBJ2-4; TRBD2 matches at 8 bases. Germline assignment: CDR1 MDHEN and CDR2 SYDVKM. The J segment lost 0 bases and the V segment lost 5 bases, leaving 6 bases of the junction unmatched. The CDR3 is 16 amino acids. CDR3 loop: CASSLSGGLAKNIQYF. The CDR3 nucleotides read TGTGCCAGCAGTCTTTCGGGGGGGCTAGCCAAAAACATTCAGTACTTC. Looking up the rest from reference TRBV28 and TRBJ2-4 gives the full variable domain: DVKVTQSSRYLVKRTGEKVFLECVQDMDHENMFWYRQDPGLGLRLIYFSYDVKMKEKGDIPEGYSVSREKKERFSLILESASTNQTSMYLCASSLSGGLAKNIQYFGAGTRLSVL.

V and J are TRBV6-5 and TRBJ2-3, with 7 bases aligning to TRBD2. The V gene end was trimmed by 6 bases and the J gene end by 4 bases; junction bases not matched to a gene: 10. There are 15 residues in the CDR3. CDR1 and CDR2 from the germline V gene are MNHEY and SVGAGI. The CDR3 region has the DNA TGTGCCAGCAGCAACCCGTGGGGGGGGGCAGATACGCAGTATTTT. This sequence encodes CASSNPWGGADTQYF.